Listed here is a single TCR beta chain. What it binds is not known. The donors, nominally healthy at sampling, likely had unrecorded immune exposures. The PCR used 60 Vbeta and 13 Jbeta primers. Some clones are missing from TCRdb's copy, which holds only in-frame ones; the method was immunoSEQ multiplex PCR. Its table lists fewer than 60,000 clones. This entry comes from a study of cytomegalovirus exposure and HLA in healthy donors. Notes on the study in general: Later on, analysis showed that most CMV-associated TCR beta chains appeared to be HLA-restricted.

V shed 8 bases and J shed 3 bases, with 8 bases lying between them. This CDR3 is 11 amino acids long. CDR1 and CDR2 (germline): MNHNS, SASEGT. The chain carries TRBV6-1 and TRBJ2-7; the D gene is possibly TRBD1 (6 bases). The sequence was obtained from a woman between 40 and 50 years old in good health and CMV-seronegative. Sequenced material: PBMCs. CDR3 nucleotide sequence: TGTGCCAGCGTAGGGGGCTACGAGCAGTACTTC. Protein: CASVGGYEQYF.